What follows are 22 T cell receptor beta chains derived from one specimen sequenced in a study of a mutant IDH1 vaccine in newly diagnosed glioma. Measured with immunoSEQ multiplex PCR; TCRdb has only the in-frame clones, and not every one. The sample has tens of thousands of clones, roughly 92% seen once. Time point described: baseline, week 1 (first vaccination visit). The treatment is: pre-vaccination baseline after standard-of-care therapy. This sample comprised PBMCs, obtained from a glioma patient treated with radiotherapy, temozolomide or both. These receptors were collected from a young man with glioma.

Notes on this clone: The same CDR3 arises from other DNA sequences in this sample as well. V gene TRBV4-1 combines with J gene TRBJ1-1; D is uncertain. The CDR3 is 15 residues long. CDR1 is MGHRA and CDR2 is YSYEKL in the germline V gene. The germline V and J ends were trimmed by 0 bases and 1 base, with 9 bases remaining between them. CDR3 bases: TGCGCCAGCAGCCAAGATCCCGGACCGAACACTGAAGCTTTCTTT. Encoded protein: CASSQDPGPNTEAFF.

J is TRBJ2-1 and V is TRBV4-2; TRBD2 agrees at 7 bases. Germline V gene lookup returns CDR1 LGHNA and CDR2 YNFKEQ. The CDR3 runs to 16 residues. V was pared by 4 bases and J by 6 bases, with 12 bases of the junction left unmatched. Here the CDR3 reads CASSLFQGRASNEQFF. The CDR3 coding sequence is TGTGCCAGCAGCCTTTTTCAAGGGAGGGCCAGCAATGAGCAGTTCTTC.

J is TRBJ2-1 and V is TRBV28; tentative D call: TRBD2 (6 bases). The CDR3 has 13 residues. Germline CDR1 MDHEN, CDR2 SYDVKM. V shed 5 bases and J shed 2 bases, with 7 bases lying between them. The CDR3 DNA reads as TGTGCCAGCAGTCGGACTACCTACAATGAGCAGTTCTTC. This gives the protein CASSRTTYNEQFF.

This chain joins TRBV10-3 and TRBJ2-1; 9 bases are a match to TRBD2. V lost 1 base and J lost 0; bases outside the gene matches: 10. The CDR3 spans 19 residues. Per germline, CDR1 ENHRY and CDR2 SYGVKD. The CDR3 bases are TGTGCCATCAGTGAGTACGTAGCGGGAGCCTCCGCCTCCTACAATGAGCAGTTCTTC. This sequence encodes CAISEYVAGASASYNEQFF.

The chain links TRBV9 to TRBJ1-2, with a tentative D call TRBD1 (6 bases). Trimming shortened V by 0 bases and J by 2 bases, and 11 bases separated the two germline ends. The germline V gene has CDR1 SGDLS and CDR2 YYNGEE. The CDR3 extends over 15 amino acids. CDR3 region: CASSVETGRNYGYTF. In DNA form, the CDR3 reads TGTGCCAGCAGCGTAGAAACAGGGAGGAACTATGGCTACACCTTC.

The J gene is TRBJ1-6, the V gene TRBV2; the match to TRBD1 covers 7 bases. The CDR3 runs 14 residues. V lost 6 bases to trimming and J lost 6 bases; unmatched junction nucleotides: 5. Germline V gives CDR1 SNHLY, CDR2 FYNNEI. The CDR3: CASRPTGSNSPLHF. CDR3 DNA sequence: TGTGCCAGCAGACCGACAGGGAGTAATTCACCCCTCCACTTT.

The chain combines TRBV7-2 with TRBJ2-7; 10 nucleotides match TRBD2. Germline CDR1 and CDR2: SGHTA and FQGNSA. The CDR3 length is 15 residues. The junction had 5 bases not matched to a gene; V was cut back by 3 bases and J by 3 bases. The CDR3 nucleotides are TGTGCCAGCAGCTTGAGCGGGAGGGAGGGCTACGAGCAGTACTTC. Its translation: CASSLSGREGYEQYF. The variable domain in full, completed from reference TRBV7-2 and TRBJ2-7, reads GAGVSQSPSNKVTEKGKDVELRCDPISGHTALYWYRQSLGQGLEFLIYFQGNSAPDKSGLPSDRFSAERTGGSVSTLTIQRTQQEDSAVYLCASSLSGREGYEQYFGPGTRLTVT.

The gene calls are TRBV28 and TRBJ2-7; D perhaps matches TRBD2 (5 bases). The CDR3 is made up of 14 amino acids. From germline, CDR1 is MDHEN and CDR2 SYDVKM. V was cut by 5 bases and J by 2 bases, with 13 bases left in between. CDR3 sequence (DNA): TGTGCCAGCAGTCGCCTGGACGGGGCCTACGAGCAGTACTTC. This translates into CASSRLDGAYEQYF.

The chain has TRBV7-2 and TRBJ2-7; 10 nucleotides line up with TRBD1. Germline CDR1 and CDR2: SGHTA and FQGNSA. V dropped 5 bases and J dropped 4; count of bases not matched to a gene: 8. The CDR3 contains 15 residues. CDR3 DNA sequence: TGTGCCAGCAGCCGAGCGGACAGGGGGGGATACGAGCAGTACTTC. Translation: CASSRADRGGYEQYF.

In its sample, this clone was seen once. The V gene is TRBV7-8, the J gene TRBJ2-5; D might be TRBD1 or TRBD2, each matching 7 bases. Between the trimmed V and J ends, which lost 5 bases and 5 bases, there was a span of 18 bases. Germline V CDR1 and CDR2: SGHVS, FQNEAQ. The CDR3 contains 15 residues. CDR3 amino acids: CASSQREGAAETQYF. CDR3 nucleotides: TGTGCCAGCAGCCAAAGGGAGGGGGCCGCGGAGACCCAGTACTTC.

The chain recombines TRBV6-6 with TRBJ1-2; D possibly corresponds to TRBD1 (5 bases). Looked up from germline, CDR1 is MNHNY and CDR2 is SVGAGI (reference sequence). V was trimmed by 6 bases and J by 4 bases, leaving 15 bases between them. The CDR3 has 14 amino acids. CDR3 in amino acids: CASRNIGTGYGYTF. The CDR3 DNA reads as TGTGCCAGCAGGAACATCGGGACCGGCTATGGCTACACCTTC.

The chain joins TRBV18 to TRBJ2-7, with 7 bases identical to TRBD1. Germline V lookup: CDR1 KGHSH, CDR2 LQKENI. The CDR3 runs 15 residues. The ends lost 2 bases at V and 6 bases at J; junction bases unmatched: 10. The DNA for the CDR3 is TGTGCCAGCTCACCAGAGGGGGCTACCGGGCTCGAGCAGTACTTC. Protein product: CASSPEGATGLEQYF.

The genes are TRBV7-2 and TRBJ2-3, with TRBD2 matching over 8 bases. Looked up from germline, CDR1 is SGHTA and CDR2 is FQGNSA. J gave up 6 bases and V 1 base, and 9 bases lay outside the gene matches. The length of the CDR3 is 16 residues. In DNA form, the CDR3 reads TGTGCCAGCAGCTTAGGGTGGCCTAGCGGGCTCGATACGCAGTATTTT. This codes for CASSLGWPSGLDTQYF.

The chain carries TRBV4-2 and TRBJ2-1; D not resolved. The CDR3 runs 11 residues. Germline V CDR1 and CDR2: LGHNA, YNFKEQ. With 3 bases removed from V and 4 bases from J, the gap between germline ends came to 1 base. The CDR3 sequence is CASSHYNEQFF. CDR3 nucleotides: TGTGCCAGCAGCCATTACAATGAGCAGTTCTTC.

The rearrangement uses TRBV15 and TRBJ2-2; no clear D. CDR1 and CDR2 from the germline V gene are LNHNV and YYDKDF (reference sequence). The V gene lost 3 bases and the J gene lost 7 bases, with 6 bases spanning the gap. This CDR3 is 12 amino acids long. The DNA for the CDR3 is TGTGCCACCAGCAGTTGGAACGGGGAGCTGTTTTTT. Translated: CATSSWNGELFF. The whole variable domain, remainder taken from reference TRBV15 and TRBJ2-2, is DAMVIQNPRYQVTQFGKPVTLSCSQTLNHNVMYWYQQKSSQAPKLLFHYYDKDFNNEADTPDNFQSRRPNTSFCFLDIRSPGLGDTAMYLCATSSWNGELFFGEGSRLTVL.

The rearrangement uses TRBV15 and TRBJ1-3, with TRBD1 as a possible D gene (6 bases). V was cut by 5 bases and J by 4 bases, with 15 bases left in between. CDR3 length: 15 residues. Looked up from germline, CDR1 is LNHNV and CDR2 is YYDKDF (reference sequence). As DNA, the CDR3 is TGTGCCACCAGCGAACGACAGGACGGGGGAAACACCATATATTTT. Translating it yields CATSERQDGGNTIYF.

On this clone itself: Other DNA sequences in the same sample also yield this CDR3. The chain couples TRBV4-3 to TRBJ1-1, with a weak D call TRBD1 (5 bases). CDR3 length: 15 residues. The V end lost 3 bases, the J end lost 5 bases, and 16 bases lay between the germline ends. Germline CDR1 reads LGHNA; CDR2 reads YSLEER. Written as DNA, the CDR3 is TGCGCCAGCAGCCAGGGGACCGGCGGGGGGACTGAAGCTTTCTTT. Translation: CASSQGTGGGTEAFF.

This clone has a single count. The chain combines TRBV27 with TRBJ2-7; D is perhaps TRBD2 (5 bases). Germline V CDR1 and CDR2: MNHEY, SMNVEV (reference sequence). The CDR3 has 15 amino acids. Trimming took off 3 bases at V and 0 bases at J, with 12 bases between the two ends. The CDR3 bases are TGTGCCAGCAGTTTTAGGCGGGTCGACTCCTACGAGCAGTACTTC. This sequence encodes CASSFRRVDSYEQYF.

CDR3 in DNA: TGTGCCAGCACCAAGAGCGGGGTTGTTGAGCAGTTCTTC. It codes for CASTKSGVVEQFF. V is TRBV6-1 and J is TRBJ2-1, with 7 positions matching TRBD2. The ends lost 7 bases at V and 9 bases at J; junction bases unmatched: 9. CDR3 length: 13 amino acids. Germline V lookup: CDR1 MNHNS, CDR2 SASEGT.

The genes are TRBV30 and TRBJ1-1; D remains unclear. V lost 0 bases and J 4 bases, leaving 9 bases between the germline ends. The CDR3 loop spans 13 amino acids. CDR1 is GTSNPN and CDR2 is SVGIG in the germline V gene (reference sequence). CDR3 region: CAWSVSLPTEAFF. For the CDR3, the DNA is TGTGCCTGGAGTGTTTCTCTCCCCACTGAAGCTTTCTTT.

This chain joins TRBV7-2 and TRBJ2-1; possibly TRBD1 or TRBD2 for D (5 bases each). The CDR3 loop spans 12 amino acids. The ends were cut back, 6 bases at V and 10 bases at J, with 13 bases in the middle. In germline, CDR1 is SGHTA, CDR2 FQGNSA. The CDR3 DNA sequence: TGTGCCAGCAGTAAACGGGACCCGGAGCAGTTCTTC. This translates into CASSKRDPEQFF. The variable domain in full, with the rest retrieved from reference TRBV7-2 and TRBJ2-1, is GAGVSQSPSNKVTEKGKDVELRCDPISGHTALYWYRQSLGQGLEFLIYFQGNSAPDKSGLPSDRFSAERTGGSVSTLTIQRTQQEDSAVYLCASSKRDPEQFFGPGTRLTVL.

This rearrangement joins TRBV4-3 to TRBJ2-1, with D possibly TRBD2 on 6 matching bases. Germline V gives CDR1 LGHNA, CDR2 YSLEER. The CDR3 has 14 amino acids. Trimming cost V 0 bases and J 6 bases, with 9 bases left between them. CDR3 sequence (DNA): TGCGCCAGCAGCCAAGATTGGAGGGGCAATGAGCAGTTCTTC. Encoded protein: CASSQDWRGNEQFF.